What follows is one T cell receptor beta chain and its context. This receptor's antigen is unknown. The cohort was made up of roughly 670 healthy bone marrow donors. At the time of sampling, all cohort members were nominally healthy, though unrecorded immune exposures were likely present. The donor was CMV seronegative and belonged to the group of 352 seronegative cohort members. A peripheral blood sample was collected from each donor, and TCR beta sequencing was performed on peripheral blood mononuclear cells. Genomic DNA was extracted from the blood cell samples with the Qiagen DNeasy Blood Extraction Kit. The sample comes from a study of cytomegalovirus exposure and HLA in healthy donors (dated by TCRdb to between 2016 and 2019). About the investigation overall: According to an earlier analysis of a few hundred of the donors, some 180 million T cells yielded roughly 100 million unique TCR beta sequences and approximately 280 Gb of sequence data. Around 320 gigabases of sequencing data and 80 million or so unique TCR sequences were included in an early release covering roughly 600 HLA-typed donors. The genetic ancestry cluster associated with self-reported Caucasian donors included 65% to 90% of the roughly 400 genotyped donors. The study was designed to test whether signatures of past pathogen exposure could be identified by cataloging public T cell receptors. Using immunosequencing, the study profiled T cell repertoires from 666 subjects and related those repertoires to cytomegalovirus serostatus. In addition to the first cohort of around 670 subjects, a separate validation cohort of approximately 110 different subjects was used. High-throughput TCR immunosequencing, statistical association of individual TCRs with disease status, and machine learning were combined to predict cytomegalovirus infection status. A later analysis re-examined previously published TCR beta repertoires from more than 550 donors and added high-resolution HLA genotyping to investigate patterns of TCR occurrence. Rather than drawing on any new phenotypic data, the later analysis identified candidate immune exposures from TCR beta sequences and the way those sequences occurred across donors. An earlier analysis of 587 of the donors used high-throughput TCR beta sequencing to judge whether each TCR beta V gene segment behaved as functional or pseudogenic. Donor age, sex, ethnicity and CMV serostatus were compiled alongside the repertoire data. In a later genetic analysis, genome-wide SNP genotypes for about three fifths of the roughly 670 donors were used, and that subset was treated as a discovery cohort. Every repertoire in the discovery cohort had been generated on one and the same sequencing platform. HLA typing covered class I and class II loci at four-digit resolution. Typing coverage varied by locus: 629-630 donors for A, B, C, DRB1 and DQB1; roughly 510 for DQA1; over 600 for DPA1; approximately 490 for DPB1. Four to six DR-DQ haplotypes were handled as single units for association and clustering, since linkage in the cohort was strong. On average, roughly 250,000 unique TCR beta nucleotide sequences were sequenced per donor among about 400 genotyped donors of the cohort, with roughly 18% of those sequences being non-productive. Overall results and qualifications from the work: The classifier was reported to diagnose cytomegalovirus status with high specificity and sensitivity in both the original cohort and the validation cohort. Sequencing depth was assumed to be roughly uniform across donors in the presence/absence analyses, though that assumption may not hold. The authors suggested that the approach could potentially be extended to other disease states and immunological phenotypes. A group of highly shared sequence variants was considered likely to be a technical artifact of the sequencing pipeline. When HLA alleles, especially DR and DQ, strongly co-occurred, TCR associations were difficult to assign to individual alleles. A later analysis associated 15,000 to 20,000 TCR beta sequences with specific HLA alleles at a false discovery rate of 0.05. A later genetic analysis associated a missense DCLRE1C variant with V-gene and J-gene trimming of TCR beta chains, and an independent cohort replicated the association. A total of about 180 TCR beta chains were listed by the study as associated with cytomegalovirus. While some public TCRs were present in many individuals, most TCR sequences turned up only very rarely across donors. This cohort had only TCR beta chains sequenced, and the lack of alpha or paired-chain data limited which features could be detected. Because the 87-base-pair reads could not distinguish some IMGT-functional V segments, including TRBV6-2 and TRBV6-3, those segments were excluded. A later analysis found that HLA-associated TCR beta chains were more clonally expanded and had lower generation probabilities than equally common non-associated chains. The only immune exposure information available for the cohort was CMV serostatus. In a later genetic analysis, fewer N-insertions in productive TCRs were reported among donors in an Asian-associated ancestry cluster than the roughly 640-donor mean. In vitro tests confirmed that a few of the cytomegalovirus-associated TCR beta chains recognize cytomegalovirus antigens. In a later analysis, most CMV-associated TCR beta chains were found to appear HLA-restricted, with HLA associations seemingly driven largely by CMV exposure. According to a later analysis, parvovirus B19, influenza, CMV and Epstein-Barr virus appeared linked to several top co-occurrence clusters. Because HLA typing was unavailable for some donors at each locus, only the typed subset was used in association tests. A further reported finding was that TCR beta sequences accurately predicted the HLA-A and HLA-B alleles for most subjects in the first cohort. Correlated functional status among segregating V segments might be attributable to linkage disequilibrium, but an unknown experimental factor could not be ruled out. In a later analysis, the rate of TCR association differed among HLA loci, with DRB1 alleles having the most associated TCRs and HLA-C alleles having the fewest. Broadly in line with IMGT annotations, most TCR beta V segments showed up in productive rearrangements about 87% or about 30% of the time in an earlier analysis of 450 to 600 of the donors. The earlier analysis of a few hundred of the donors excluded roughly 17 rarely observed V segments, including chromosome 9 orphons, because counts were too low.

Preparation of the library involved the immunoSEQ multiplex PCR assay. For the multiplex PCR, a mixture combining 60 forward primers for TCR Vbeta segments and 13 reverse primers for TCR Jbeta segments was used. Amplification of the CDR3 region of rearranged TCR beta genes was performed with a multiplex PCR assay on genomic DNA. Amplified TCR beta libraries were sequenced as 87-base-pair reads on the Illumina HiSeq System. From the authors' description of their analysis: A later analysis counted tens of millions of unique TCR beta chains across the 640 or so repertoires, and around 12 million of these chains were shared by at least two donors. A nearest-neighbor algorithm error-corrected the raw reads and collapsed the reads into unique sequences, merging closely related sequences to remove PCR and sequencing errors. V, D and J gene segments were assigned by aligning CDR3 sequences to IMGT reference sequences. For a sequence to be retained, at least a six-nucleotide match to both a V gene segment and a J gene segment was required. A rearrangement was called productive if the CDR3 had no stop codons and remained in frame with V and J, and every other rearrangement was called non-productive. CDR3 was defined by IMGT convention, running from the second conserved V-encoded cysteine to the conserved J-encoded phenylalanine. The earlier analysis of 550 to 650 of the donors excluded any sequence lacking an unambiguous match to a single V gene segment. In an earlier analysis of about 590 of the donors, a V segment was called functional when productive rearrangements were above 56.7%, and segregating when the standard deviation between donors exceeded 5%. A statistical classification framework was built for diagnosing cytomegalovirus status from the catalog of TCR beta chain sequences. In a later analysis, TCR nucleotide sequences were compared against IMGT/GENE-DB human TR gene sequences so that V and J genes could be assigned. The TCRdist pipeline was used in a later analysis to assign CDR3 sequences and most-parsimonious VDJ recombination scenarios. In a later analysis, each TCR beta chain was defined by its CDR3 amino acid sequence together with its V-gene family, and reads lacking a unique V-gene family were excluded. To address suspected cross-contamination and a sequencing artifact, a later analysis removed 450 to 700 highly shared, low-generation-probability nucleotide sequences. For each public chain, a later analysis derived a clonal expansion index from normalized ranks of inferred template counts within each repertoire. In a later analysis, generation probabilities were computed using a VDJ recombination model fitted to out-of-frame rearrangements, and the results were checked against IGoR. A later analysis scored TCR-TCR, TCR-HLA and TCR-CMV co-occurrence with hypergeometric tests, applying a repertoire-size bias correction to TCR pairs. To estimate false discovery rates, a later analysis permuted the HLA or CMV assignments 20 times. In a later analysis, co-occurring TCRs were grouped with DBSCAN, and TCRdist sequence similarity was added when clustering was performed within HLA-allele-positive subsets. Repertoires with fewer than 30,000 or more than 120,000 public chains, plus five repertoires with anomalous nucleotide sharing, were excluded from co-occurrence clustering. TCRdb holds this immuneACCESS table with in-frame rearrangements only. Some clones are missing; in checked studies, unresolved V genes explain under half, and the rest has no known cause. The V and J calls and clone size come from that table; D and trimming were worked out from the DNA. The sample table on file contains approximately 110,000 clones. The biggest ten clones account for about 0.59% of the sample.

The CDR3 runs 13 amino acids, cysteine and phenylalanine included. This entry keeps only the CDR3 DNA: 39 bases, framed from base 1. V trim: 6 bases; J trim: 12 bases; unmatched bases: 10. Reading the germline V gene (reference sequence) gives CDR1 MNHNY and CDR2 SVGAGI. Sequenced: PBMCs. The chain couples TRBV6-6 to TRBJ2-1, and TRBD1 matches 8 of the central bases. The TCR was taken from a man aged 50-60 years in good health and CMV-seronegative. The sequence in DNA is TGTGCCAGCAGCAAGGGCAGGGGGCAGGGGCAGTTCTTC. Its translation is CASSKGRGQGQFF.